The entry that follows covers one TCR beta chain sequence. Its antigen is currently unknown. This may stem from a read error, because a much larger clone lies one nucleotide away. This entry is derived from a study of spatial heterogeneity in lung cancer. On each TCR cDNA molecule, a unique molecular identifier was present. In TCRdb, the 5' RACE reads were re-called with MiXCR into one record per CDR3 protein. The repertoire holds roughly 40,000 distinct CDR3 sequences, with nearly 7% as singletons. Findings and limits, study-wide: Blood carried ubiquitous expanded tumor TCRs more at resection than follow-up.

Time point denoted: sample taken at primary tumor resection. Patients with untreated early-stage non-small cell lung cancer, numbering approximately 79, were the donors. Whole RNA was taken from tumor, nontumor lung or frozen PBMC; it was then sequenced unsorted. CDR3 length: 12 residues. Germline CDR1 is SGHTA and CDR2 is FQGTGA. The sample here was PBMCs, taken at surgery. The chain carries TRBV7-3 and TRBJ2-2, with D possibly TRBD2 on 5 matching bases. This clonotype was sampled from a female donor with early-stage non-small cell lung cancer. The CDR3 DNA reads TGTGCCAGCAGCTTAGACACCGGGGAGCTGTCTTTT. This codes for CASSLDTGELSF.